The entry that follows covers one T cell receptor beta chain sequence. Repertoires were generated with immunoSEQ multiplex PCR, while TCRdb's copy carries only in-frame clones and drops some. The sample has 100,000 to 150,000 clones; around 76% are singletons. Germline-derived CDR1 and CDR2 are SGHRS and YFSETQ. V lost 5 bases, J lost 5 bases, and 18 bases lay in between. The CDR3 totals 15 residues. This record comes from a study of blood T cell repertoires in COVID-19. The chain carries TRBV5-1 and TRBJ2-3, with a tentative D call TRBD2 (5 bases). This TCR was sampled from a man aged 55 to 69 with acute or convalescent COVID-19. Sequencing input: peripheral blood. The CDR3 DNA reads TGCGCCAGCAGTTCCTCTATCCTCGGGAAAGATACGCAGTATTTT. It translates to CASSSSILGKDTQYF.